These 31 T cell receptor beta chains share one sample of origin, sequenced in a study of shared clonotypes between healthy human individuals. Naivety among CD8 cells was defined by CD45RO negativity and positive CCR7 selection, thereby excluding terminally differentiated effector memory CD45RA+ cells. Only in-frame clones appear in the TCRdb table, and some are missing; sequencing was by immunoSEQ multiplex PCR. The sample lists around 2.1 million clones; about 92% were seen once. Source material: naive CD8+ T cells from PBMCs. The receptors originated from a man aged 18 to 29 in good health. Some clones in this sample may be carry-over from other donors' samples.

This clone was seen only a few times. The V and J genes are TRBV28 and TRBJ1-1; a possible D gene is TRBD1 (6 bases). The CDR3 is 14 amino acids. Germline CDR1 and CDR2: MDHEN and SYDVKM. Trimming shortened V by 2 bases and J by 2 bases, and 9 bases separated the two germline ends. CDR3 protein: CASSLGTINTEAFF. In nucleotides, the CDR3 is TGTGCCAGCAGTTTAGGGACAATAAACACTGAAGCTTTCTTT.

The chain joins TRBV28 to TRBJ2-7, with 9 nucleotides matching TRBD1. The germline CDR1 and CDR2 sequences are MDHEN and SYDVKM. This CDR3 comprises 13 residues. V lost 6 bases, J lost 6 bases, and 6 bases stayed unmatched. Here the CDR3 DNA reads TGTGCCAGCAGGTGGACAGGGGTCGGCGAGCAGTACTTC. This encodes CASRWTGVGEQYF.

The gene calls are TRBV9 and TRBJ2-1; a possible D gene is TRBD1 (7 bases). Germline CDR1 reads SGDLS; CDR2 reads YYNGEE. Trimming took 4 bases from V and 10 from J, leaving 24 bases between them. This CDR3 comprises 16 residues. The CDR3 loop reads CASSPGGTGTIPEQFF. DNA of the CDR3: TGTGCCAGCAGCCCAGGGGGGACGGGCACGATTCCAGAGCAGTTCTTC.

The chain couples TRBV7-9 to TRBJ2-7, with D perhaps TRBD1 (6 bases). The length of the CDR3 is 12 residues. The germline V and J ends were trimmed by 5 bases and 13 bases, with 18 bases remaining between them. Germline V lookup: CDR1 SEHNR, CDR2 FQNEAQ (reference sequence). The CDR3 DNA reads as TGTGCCAGCAGCCAAATTCGGGACACTATCTACTTC. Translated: CASSQIRDTIYF.

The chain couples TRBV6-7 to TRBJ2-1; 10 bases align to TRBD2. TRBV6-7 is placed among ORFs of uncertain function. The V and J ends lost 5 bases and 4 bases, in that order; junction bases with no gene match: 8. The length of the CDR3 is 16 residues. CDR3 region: CASSHWTSGIYNEQFF. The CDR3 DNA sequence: TGTGCCAGCAGTCACTGGACTAGCGGTATTTACAATGAGCAGTTCTTC.

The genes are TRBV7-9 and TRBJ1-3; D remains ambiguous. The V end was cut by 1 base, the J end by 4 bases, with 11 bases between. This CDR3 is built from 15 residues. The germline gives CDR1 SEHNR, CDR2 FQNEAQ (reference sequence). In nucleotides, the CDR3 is TGTGCCAGCAGCTTAGGCCCACTGGACGGAAACACCATATATTTT. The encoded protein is CASSLGPLDGNTIYF.

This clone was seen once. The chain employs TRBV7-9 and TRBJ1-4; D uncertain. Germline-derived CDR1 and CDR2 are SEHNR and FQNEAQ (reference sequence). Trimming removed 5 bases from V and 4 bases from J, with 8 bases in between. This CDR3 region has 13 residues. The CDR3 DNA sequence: TGTGCCAGCAGCCATCCCCTTAATGAAAAACTGTTTTTT. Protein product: CASSHPLNEKLFF.

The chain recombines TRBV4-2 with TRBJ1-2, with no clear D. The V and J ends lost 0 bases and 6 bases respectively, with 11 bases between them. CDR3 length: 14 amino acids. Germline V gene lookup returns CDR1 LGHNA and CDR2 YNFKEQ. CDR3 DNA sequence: TGTGCCAGCAGCCAAGATCGGGTCCGGGATGGCTACACCTTC. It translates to CASSQDRVRDGYTF.

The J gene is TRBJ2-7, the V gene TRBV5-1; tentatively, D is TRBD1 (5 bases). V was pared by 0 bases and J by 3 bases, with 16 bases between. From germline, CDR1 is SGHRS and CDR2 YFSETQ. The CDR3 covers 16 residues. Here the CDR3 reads CASSLAPGSGHYEQYF. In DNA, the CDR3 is TGCGCCAGCAGCTTGGCCCCGGGTTCAGGGCACTACGAGCAGTACTTC.

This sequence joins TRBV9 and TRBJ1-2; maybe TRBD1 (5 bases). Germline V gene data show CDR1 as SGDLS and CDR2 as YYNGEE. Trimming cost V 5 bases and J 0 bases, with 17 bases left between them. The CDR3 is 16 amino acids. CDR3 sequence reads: CASSQRGEGTNYGYTF. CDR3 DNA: TGTGCCAGCAGTCAAAGAGGGGAAGGGACTAACTATGGCTACACCTTC.

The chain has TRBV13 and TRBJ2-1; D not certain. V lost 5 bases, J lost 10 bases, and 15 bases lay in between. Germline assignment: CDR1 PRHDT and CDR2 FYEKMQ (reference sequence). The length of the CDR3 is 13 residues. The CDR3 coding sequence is TGTGCCAGCAGCCTCGAACATGCCCCGGAGCAGTTCTTC. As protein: CASSLEHAPEQFF.

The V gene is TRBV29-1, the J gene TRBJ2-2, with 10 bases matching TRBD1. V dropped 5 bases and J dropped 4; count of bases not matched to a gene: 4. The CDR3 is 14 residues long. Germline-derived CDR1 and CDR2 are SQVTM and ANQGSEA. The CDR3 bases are TGCAGCGTTAGGACAGGGGGAGGCACCGGGGAGCTGTTTTTT. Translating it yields CSVRTGGGTGELFF.

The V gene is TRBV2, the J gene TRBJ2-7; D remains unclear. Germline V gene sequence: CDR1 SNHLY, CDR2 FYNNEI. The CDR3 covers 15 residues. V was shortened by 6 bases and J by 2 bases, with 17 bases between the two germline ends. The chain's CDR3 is CASSGGDRLTYEQYF. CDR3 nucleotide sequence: TGTGCCAGCAGCGGCGGTGATAGGTTAACCTACGAGCAGTACTTC.

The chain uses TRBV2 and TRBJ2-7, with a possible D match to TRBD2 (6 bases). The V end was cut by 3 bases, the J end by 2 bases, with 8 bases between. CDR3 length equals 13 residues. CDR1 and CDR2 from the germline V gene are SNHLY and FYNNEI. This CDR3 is CASSEGGTYEQYF. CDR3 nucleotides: TGTGCCAGCAGTGAGGGGGGTACCTACGAGCAGTACTTC.

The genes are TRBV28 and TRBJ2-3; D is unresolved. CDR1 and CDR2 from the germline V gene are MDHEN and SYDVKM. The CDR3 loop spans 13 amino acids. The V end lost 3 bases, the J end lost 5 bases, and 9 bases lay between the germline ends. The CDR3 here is CASSFTLGDTQYF. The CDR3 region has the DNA TGTGCCAGCAGTTTTACGCTCGGAGATACGCAGTATTTT.

Written as DNA, the CDR3 is TGTGCCTGGAGTGTAAACGGAGCAGATACGCAGTATTTT. Amino acids: CAWSVNGADTQYF. The V and J genes are TRBV30 and TRBJ2-3; unclear D gene. V shed 0 bases and J shed 4 bases, with 8 bases lying between them. This CDR3 spans 13 amino acids. Germline CDR1 GTSNPN, CDR2 SVGIG (reference sequence).

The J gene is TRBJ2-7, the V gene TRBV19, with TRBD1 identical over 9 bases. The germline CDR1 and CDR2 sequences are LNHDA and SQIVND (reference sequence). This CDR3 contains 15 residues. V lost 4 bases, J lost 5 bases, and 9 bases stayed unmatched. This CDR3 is CASSTRDRVGDEQYF. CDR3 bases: TGTGCCAGTAGTACCCGGGACAGGGTAGGAGACGAGCAGTACTTC.

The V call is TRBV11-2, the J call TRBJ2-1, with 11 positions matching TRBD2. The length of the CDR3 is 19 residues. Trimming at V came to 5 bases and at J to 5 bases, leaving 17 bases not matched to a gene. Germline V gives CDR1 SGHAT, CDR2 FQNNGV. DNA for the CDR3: TGTGCCAGCAGCGGAGGGACTAGCGGAGTGCTACTATTTAACAATGAGCAGTTCTTC. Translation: CASSGGTSGVLLFNNEQFF.

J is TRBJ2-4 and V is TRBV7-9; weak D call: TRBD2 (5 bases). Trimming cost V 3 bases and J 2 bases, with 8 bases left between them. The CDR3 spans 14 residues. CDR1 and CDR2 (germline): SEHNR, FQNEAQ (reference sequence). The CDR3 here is CASSFGLTKNIQYF. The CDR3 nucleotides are TGTGCCAGCAGCTTCGGACTTACCAAAAACATTCAGTACTTC. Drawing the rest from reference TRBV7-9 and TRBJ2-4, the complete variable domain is DTGVSQNPRHKITKRGQNVTFRCDPISEHNRLYWYRQTLGQGPEFLTYFQNEAQLEKSRLLSDRFSAERPKGSFSTLEIQRTEQGDSAMYLCASSFGLTKNIQYFGAGTRLSVL.

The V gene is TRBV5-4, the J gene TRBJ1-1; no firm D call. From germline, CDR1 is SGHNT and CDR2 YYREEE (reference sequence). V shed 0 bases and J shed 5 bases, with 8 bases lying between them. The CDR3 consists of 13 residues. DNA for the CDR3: TGTGCCAGCAGCTTGGGCGCGAGAACTGAAGCTTTCTTT. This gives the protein CASSLGARTEAFF.

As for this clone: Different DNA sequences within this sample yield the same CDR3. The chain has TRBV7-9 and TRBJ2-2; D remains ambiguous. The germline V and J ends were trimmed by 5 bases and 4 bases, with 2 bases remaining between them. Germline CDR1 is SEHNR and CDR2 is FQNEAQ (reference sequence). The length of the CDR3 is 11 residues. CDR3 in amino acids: CASSRTGELFF. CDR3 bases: TGTGCCAGCAGCCGCACCGGGGAGCTGTTTTTT. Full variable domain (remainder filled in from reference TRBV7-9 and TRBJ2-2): DTGVSQNPRHKITKRGQNVTFRCDPISEHNRLYWYRQTLGQGPEFLTYFQNEAQLEKSRLLSDRFSAERPKGSFSTLEIQRTEQGDSAMYLCASSRTGELFFGEGSRLTVL.

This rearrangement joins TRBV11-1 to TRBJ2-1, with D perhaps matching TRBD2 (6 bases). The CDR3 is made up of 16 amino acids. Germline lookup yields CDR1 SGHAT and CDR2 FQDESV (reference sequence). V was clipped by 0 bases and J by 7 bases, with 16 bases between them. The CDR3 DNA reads TGTGCCAGCAGCTTAGCGCGGGGACTCTCCTTGAATGAGCAGTTCTTC. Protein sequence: CASSLARGLSLNEQFF. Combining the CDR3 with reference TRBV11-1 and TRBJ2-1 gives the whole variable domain EAEVAQSPRYKITEKSQAVAFWCDPISGHATLYWYRQILGQGPELLVQFQDESVVDDSQLPKDRFSAERLKGVDSTLKIQPAELGDSAMYLCASSLARGLSLNEQFFGPGTRLTVL.

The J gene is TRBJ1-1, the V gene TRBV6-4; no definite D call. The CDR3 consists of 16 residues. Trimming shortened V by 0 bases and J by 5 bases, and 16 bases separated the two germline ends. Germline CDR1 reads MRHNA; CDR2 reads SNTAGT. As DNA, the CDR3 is TGTGCCAGCAGTGACTCGGGCGGAGCAAGCGGGACTGAAGCTTTCTTT. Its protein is CASSDSGGASGTEAFF.

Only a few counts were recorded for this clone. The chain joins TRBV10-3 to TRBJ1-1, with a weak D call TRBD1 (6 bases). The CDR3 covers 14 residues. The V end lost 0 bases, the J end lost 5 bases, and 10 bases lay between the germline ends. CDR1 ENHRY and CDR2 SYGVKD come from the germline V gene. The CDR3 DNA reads TGTGCCATCAGTGAGTCCCCGGGGGCAACTGAAGCTTTCTTT. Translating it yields CAISESPGATEAFF.

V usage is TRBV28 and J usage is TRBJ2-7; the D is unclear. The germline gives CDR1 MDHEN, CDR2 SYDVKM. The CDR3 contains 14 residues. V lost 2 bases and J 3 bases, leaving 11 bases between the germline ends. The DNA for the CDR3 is TGTGCCAGCAGTTTAGAGTCCATAAACTACGAGCAGTACTTC. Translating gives CASSLESINYEQYF.

CDR3 sequence: CASSFGLAGGETQYF. The CDR3 DNA reads as TGTGCCAGCAGTTTCGGTCTAGCGGGAGGAGAGACCCAGTACTTC. This chain uses TRBV28 with TRBJ2-5; 11 bases line up with TRBD2. V shed 3 bases, J shed 4 bases, and the junction held 4 bases outside the gene matches. CDR3 length equals 15 residues. CDR1 and CDR2 from the germline V gene are MDHEN and SYDVKM.

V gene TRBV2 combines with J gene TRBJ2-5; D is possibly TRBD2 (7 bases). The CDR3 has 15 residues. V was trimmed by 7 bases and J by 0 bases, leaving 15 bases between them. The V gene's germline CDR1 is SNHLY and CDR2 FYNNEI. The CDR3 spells CASNAGRGDQETQYF. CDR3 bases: TGTGCCAGCAATGCGGGGAGGGGGGACCAAGAGACCCAGTACTTC.

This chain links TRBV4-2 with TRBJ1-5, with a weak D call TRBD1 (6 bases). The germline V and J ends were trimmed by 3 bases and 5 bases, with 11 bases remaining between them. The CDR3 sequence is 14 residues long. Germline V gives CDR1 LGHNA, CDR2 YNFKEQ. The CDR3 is CASSHTEGDQPQHF. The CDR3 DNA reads TGTGCCAGCAGCCACACTGAGGGGGATCAGCCCCAGCATTTT.

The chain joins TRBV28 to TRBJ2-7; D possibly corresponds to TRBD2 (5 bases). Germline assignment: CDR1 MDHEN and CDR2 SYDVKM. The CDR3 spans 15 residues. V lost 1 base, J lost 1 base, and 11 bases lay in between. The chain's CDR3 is CASSLYGGPSYEQYF. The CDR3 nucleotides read TGTGCCAGCAGTTTATACGGCGGGCCATCCTACGAGCAGTACTTC.

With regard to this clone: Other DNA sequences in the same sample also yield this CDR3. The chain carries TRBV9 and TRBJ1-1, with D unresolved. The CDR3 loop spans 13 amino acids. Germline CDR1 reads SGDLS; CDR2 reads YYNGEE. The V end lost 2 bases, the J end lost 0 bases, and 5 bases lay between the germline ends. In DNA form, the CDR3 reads TGTGCCAGCAGCGTCGACCTGAACACTGAAGCTTTCTTT. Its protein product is CASSVDLNTEAFF.

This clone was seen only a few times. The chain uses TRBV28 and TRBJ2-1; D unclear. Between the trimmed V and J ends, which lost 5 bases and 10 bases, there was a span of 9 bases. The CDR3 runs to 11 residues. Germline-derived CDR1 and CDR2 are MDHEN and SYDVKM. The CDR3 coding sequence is TGTGCCAGCAGTCAAGATCTAGAGCAGTTCTTC. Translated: CASSQDLEQFF.